This T cell receptor beta chain was obtained from a study of blood T cells in healthy people across ages. Germline V gene lookup returns CDR1 DFQATT and CDR2 SNEGSKA (reference sequence). The CDR3 is made up of 17 amino acids. Peripheral blood from each donor was collected in a volume of about 10 milliliters. Together with a sample-barcoded 5' primer, a J-beta primer mix was included in a second PCR lasting about 6 to 11 cycles. TCRdb analysed the 5' RACE reads with MiXCR anew, one entry per CDR3 protein. The sample holds 700,000 or so distinct CDR3 sequences, roughly two fifths seen once. The clonotype comes from a man at least 80 years old in good health. J is TRBJ2-4 and V is TRBV20-1, with 12 bases identical to TRBD2. The last part of the DNA fits TRBJ2-5 better; the J call may be wrong. Sequencing was carried out using blood. CDR3 in DNA: TGCAGTGCTCCTGCTCTGCTAGCGGGAGGGCCGGGGGAGACCCAGTACTTC. Amino acids: CSAPALLAGGPGETQYF.